The rows below give T cell receptor beta chains drawn from one sample of a study of cytomegalovirus exposure and HLA in healthy donors. Sequencing was performed with immunoSEQ multiplex PCR; in TCRdb, only in-frame clones are kept and a portion is missing. The repertoire holds about 150,000 clones, with 70% to 90% as singletons. Sequencing input: PBMCs. The receptors derive from a woman between 18 and 30 years old in good health and CMV-seropositive. Each CDR3 is given with its conserved first and last residue. A D gene is named only where the DNA matches it firmly. For some rows the clone size is stated as once, few or many, or as a class when expanded; others skip it.

j_call | clone_size | v_call | d_call | cdr3_length | cdr3_nt | cdr3_aa
TRBJ1-2 | NA | TRBV30 | TRBD1 | 15 | TGTGCCTGGAGTGCCGGGACAGGGGATAACTATGGCTACACCTTC | CAWSAGTGDNYGYTF
TRBJ2-7 | NA | TRBV6-5 | NA | 15 | TGTGCCAGCGGGCGTGGGTCAGGGCTCTCCTACGAGCAGTACTTC | CASGRGSGLSYEQYF
TRBJ1-1 | NA | TRBV4-3 | NA | 16 | TGCGCCAGCAGCCAAAACCCCCGCGGAGGGAACACTGAAGCTTTCTTT | CASSQNPRGGNTEAFF
TRBJ2-7 | NA | TRBV30 | NA | 13 | TGTGCCTGGAGTCCTTGGGGCACCTACGAGCAGTACTTC | CAWSPWGTYEQYF
TRBJ1-5 | NA | TRBV5-1 | NA | 13 | TGCGCCAGCAGCTTAACAGGCAATCAGCCCCAGCATTTT | CASSLTGNQPQHF
TRBJ1-5 | NA | TRBV28 | NA | 15 | TGTGCCAGCAGTCCAGGACATTATAGCAATCAGCCCCAGCATTTT | CASSPGHYSNQPQHF
TRBJ2-7 | few | TRBV19 | NA | 19 | TGTGCCAGTAGTATAAGGGGCCCAGGAGGGGGGGGCCTCGCCTACGAGCAGTACTTC | CASSIRGPGGGGLAYEQYF
TRBJ2-3 | NA | TRBV10-1 | TRBD2 | 15 | TGCGCCAGCAGTGAGAATGCGGGAGGGCCGCATACGCAGTATTTT | CASSENAGGPHTQYF
TRBJ2-3 | NA | TRBV9 | NA | 16 | TGTGCCAGCAGCGTAGAGCACGGGGGAACGGCAGATACGCAGTATTTT | CASSVEHGGTADTQYF
TRBJ1-5 | NA | TRBV19 | TRBD1 | 17 | TGTGCCAGTAGTATAGGGGACAGGGATCGGGCTGGTCAGCCCCAGCATTTT | CASSIGDRDRAGQPQHF
TRBJ2-3 | NA | TRBV10-1 | NA | 17 | TGCGCCAGCAGTGGGCGCTACAGGGGGATAGCGGGAGATACGCAGTATTTT | CASSGRYRGIAGDTQYF
TRBJ2-7 | NA | TRBV18 | TRBD1 | 14 | TGTGCCAGCTCCCTACGACAGGGACCCGGCGAGCAGTACTTC | CASSLRQGPGEQYF
TRBJ1-2 | NA | TRBV19 | TRBD1 | 12 | TGTGCCAGTAGTTGGGACAGAGGTGGCTACACCTTC | CASSWDRGGYTF
TRBJ1-5 | NA | TRBV5-1 | TRBD1 | 16 | TGCGCCAGCAGCTGCTTACCGGGACAGGGCAATCAGCCCCAGCATTTT | CASSCLPGQGNQPQHF
TRBJ1-1 | NA | TRBV25-1 | NA | 16 | TGTGCCAGCAGTGCGGAGGGTTGGATTGGGACCACTGAAGCTTTCTTT | CASSAEGWIGTTEAFF
TRBJ2-3 | NA | TRBV7-2 | TRBD2 | 14 | TGTGCCAGCACTAGCGGGATTAGGGGGATTAATCAGTATTTT | CASTSGIRGINQYF
TRBJ2-1 | NA | TRBV9 | TRBD2 | 17 | TGTGCCAGCAGCGACTCCCTTACTAGCGGGACTTCCAATGAGCAGTTCTTC | CASSDSLTSGTSNEQFF
TRBJ2-7 | NA | TRBV19 | NA | 15 | TGTGCCAGTAGTATAGATCAAGGACTCTCCTACGAGCAGTACTTC | CASSIDQGLSYEQYF
TRBJ2-5 | NA | TRBV27 | TRBD2 | 14 | TGTGCCAGCAGCGTAGCGGGAGGCGTGGAGACCCAGTACTTC | CASSVAGGVETQYF
TRBJ2-1 | NA | TRBV5-1 | TRBD2 | 16 | TGCGCCAGCTCTGCACCCGGAGGCGGGAGGGTCAATGAGCAGTTCTTC | CASSAPGGGRVNEQFF
TRBJ2-3 | NA | TRBV29-1 | TRBD2 | 14 | TGCAGCCACCGCGGCGGGAGAGATTTAGATACGCAGTATTTT | CSHRGGRDLDTQYF
TRBJ2-7 | NA | TRBV7-8 | TRBD1 | 16 | TGTGCCAGCAGTCACGAGGGACAGGGGAATTTGTACGAGCAGTACTTC | CASSHEGQGNLYEQYF
TRBJ2-3 | NA | TRBV6-5 | TRBD1 | 15 | TGTGCCAGCAGTTTACAGGGGTTTCGAACAGATACGCAGTATTTT | CASSLQGFRTDTQYF
TRBJ2-7 | NA | TRBV7-9 | NA | 13 | TGTGCCAGCAGCTCGGGAGTGGGCTACGAGCAGTACTTC | CASSSGVGYEQYF
TRBJ1-4 | NA | TRBV6-5 | NA | 13 | TGTGCCAGCCGACGTGGGGGGGGCGCGTGGAGTGTTTTT | CASRRGGGAWSVF
TRBJ2-5 | NA | TRBV9 | NA | 15 | TGTGCCAGCAGCGCGGCGACAGCCCCCCAAGAGACCCAGTACTTC | CASSAATAPQETQYF
TRBJ1-2 | once | TRBV11-2 | NA | 14 | TGTGCCAGCAGCTTAGAGGACCCGGGGATCGGCTACACCTTC | CASSLEDPGIGYTF
TRBJ2-5 | few | TRBV2 | TRBD2 | 15 | TGTGCCAGCAGTGAAGTGGGGACTAAACAAGAGACCCAGTACTTC | CASSEVGTKQETQYF
TRBJ2-1 | few | TRBV27 | NA | 14 | TGTGCCAGCACGAGGGCGGGGTTCACCAATGAGCAGTTCTTC | CASTRAGFTNEQFF
TRBJ1-5 | few | TRBV7-2 | TRBD1 | 16 | TGTGCCAGCAGCTCGGACTCACAGGGGGGTGAACAGCCCCAGCATTTT | CASSSDSQGGEQPQHF
TRBJ2-7 | NA | TRBV11-2 | NA | 13 | TGTGCCAGCACTGGGGGGAATCCCTACGAGCAGTACTTC | CASTGGNPYEQYF
TRBJ2-1 | NA | TRBV7-9 | NA | 15 | TGTGCCAGCAGCTTAGTTGTTGTAGCTAGGAATGAGCAGTTCTTC | CASSLVVVARNEQFF
TRBJ1-2 | NA | TRBV7-2 | NA | 13 | TGTGCCAGCAGCCCCCGACGGGTATATGGCTACACCTTC | CASSPRRVYGYTF
TRBJ2-1 | NA | TRBV7-8 | TRBD2 | 15 | TGTGCCAGCTCCTCACCGGGACTACCCCCCAATGAGCAGTTCTTC | CASSSPGLPPNEQFF
TRBJ2-7 | NA | TRBV6-6 | TRBD1 | 15 | TGTGCCAGCAGAAGCCTTTCAGGACAGGCCGTCGAGCAGTACTTC | CASRSLSGQAVEQYF
TRBJ2-5 | once | TRBV7-2 | NA | 11 | TGTGCCAGCAGCCCGCGCGAGACCCAGTACTTC | CASSPRETQYF
TRBJ2-1 | NA | TRBV4-1 | TRBD2 | 15 | TGCGCCAGCAGCCACTGGACTAGCGGGAACAATGAGCAGTTCTTC | CASSHWTSGNNEQFF
TRBJ2-1 | once | TRBV7-6 | TRBD2 | 16 | TGTGCCAGCAGCTTCAGACTAGCGGGAGGGTTTAATGAGCAGTTCTTC | CASSFRLAGGFNEQFF
TRBJ2-7 | NA | TRBV30 | TRBD2 | 13 | TGTGCCTGGGCACTAGCGGACTACTACGAGCAGTACTTC | CAWALADYYEQYF
TRBJ1-1 | NA | TRBV21-1 | NA | 15 | TGTGCCAGCAGCCCCCGGTGGGTATCGGGAACTGAAGCTTTCTTT | CASSPRWVSGTEAFF
TRBJ2-7 | NA | TRBV19 | TRBD2 | 15 | TGTGCCAGTAGTATAGTCAGCGGGAGGGCCTACGAGCAGTACTTC | CASSIVSGRAYEQYF
TRBJ2-5 | NA | TRBV6-1 | NA | 15 | TGTGCCAGCAGTGAAGCGACGGGGCAGGGGGAGACCCAGTACTTC | CASSEATGQGETQYF